This passage covers 5 T cell receptor beta chains from one sample sequenced in a study of blood T cell repertoires in COVID-19. Method: immunoSEQ multiplex PCR; TCRdb's copy keeps in-frame clones and lacks some. The repertoire includes more than 60,000 clones, 90% of them detected once, and 5% to 6% sits in the top ten. Sequenced input: peripheral blood. Receptor source: a man between 50 and 59 years old with acute or convalescent COVID-19.

V is TRBV6-5 and J is TRBJ1-1; D may be TRBD1 (5 bases). The CDR3 sequence is 15 residues long. Deletions cut 6 bases from V and 1 base from J, with 15 bases between. Germline V gives CDR1 MNHEY, CDR2 SVGAGI. The CDR3 region is CASRIRIGQNTEAFF. CDR3 DNA sequence: TGTGCCAGCAGGATCCGTATCGGACAGAACACTGAAGCTTTCTTT.

This chain joins TRBV19 and TRBJ2-1; 7 positions match TRBD2. Germline loops: CDR1 LNHDA, CDR2 SQIVND (reference sequence). Trimming removed 5 bases from V and 0 bases from J; junction bases left unmatched: 13. This CDR3 has 18 amino acids. CDR3 region: CASSPRGAGSHSYNEQFF. Here the CDR3 DNA reads TGTGCCAGTAGTCCCCGAGGAGCGGGAAGTCACTCCTACAATGAGCAGTTCTTC.

The chain recombines TRBV15 with TRBJ2-1; weak D call: TRBD2 (5 bases). The germline V gene has CDR1 LNHNV and CDR2 YYDKDF (reference sequence). Trimming removed 5 bases at V and 1 base at J, with 9 bases between. CDR3 length: 14 residues. The CDR3 DNA reads as TGTGCCACCAGCGCGAGGGAGTCCTACAATGAGCAGTTCTTC. It yields the protein CATSARESYNEQFF.

V and J are TRBV4-3 and TRBJ2-7, with D unclear. There are 15 residues in the CDR3. Germline-derived CDR1 and CDR2 are LGHNA and YSLEER. With 4 bases removed from V and 2 bases from J, the gap between germline ends came to 15 bases. In DNA, the CDR3 is TGCGCCAGCAGCCCCCGGCACAGTGGTACCTACGAGCAGTACTTC. Its protein is CASSPRHSGTYEQYF.

This rearrangement joins TRBV29-1 to TRBJ2-4; D gene unclear. Germline V gene data show CDR1 as SQVTM and CDR2 as ANQGSEA. The CDR3 has 15 amino acids. V was pared by 4 bases and J by 1 base, with 14 bases between. The CDR3 coding sequence is TGCAGCGTTGCCCTCAGGTTAGAGGCCAAAAACATTCAGTACTTC. This gives the protein CSVALRLEAKNIQYF.